The 23 T cell receptor beta chains below come from one sample, sequenced in a study of cytomegalovirus exposure and HLA in healthy donors. It was with 60 Vbeta and 13 Jbeta primers that the PCR ran. Assay used: immunoSEQ multiplex PCR; TCRdb lists only in-frame clones, some missing. Seen here are some 140,000 clones, about 74% observed once, and the top ten hold about 3.1%. Input material: PBMCs. The receptors here all came from a man in his forties or fifties in good health and CMV-seronegative.

The rearrangement links TRBV7-9 to TRBJ2-2; D is ambiguous. The CDR3 consists of 13 residues. From germline, CDR1 is SEHNR and CDR2 FQNEAQ (reference sequence). Trimming shortened V by 4 bases and J by 5 bases, and 8 bases separated the two germline ends. The CDR3, as DNA: TGTGCCAGCAGCTCCCGCCAGACCGGGGAGCTGTTTTTT. It encodes CASSSRQTGELFF. The complete variable domain, with remaining parts taken from reference TRBV7-9 and TRBJ2-2, reads DTGVSQNPRHKITKRGQNVTFRCDPISEHNRLYWYRQTLGQGPEFLTYFQNEAQLEKSRLLSDRFSAERPKGSFSTLEIQRTEQGDSAMYLCASSSRQTGELFFGEGSRLTVL.

This clone has just one count. The chain uses TRBV4-3 and TRBJ2-2; perhaps TRBD1 as D (5 bases). The germline gives CDR1 LGHNA, CDR2 YSLEER. V was pared by 3 bases and J by 6 bases, with 8 bases between. The CDR3 spans 13 residues. The CDR3 DNA is TGCGCCAGCAGCCAGACAGCCGCCGGGGAGCTGTTTTTT. Translation gives CASSQTAAGELFF.

The chain combines TRBV7-2 with TRBJ1-6; TRBD1 matches 9 bases. Germline V gene lookup returns CDR1 SGHTA and CDR2 FQGNSA. The V segment lost 4 bases and the J segment 10 bases; nucleotides outside the gene matches: 8. CDR3 length: 15 amino acids. CDR3 in amino acids: CASSYSGTGRSPLHF. For the CDR3, the DNA is TGTGCCAGCAGCTACTCCGGGACAGGGAGGTCACCCCTCCACTTT.

This chain links TRBV13 with TRBJ1-2; 10 positions match TRBD1. The germline CDR1 and CDR2 sequences are PRHDT and FYEKMQ (reference sequence). This CDR3 region has 13 residues. The V gene end was trimmed by 5 bases and the J gene end by 8 bases; junction bases not matched to a gene: 5. The CDR3 nucleotides read TGTGCCAGCAGCCTCGGGACAGGGGTCGGCTACACCTTC. Translated: CASSLGTGVGYTF.

This clone appeared a single time. This chain links TRBV27 with TRBJ1-5; the match to TRBD1 covers 8 bases. Trimming took 3 bases from V and 0 from J; bases not matched to a gene: 7. There are 17 residues in the CDR3. Germline V gives CDR1 MNHEY, CDR2 SMNVEV (reference sequence). The CDR3 DNA sequence: TGTGCCAGCAGTTTGGCCGCAGGGGGCGGTAGCAATCAGCCCCAGCATTTT. This sequence encodes CASSLAAGGGSNQPQHF.

The chain joins TRBV4-2 to TRBJ2-6; 7 bases are shared with TRBD2. Germline-derived CDR1 and CDR2 are LGHNA and YNFKEQ. J was trimmed by 0 bases and V by 4 bases; bases with no gene match: 15. The CDR3 runs 20 residues. The CDR3 spells CASSPSPGRVRRSGANVLTF. The CDR3 DNA is TGTGCCAGCAGCCCCTCACCGGGGAGGGTTCGACGCTCTGGGGCCAACGTCCTGACTTTC.

The chain employs TRBV6-5 and TRBJ2-1; a weak D match, TRBD1 (6 bases). The CDR3 contains 14 residues. From germline, CDR1 is MNHEY and CDR2 SVGAGI. Deletions cut 6 bases from V and 5 bases from J, with 14 bases between. In DNA, the CDR3 is TGTGCCAGCAGGCCCAGGGGCCGTAACAATGAGCAGTTCTTC. Its protein is CASRPRGRNNEQFF.

A few counts support this clone. The chain uses TRBV5-4 and TRBJ2-3, with a possible D match to TRBD2 (6 bases). CDR3 size: 16 residues. V was cut by 4 bases and J by 0 bases, with 15 bases left in between. The V gene's germline CDR1 is SGHNT and CDR2 YYREEE (reference sequence). CDR3 residues: CASSPPGVRSTDTQYF. The CDR3 DNA follows: TGTGCCAGCAGCCCTCCGGGGGTCAGGAGCACAGATACGCAGTATTTT.

This chain connects TRBV7-9 to TRBJ2-2; 15 positions match TRBD2. The V gene's germline CDR1 is SEHNR and CDR2 FQNEAQ (reference sequence). The CDR3 is made up of 17 amino acids. Trimming removed 5 bases from V and 6 bases from J; junction bases left unmatched: 7. The CDR3 spells CASSPRTSGGGSGELFF. CDR3 DNA: TGTGCCAGCAGCCCACGGACTAGCGGGGGGGGATCCGGGGAGCTGTTTTTT.

The chain couples TRBV4-1 to TRBJ2-5, with 9 bases identical to TRBD1. V was clipped by 7 bases and J by 5 bases; unmatched bases: 11. The CDR3 contains 15 residues. Germline V lookup: CDR1 MGHRA, CDR2 YSYEKL. In DNA, the CDR3 is TGCGCCAGCATCAAGCCGGGACAGGGAGCGGAGACCCAGTACTTC. Translating it yields CASIKPGQGAETQYF.

This clone was detected a few times. The V and J genes are TRBV10-3 and TRBJ2-7; TRBD2 matches at 7 bases. Looked up from germline, CDR1 is ENHRY and CDR2 is SYGVKD. V shed 10 bases, J shed 3 bases, and the junction held 24 bases outside the gene matches. This CDR3 region has 18 residues. CDR3 sequence reads: CATTKRNMGGGPHYEQYF. The CDR3 DNA sequence: TGTGCCACCACTAAGAGGAATATGGGCGGGGGACCCCACTACGAGCAGTACTTC.

V gene TRBV4-1 combines with J gene TRBJ1-5, with 8 nucleotides matching TRBD1. The V gene's germline CDR1 is MGHRA and CDR2 YSYEKL. Germline trimming cut 4 bases from V and 3 bases from J; bases unmatched to any gene: 2. This CDR3 region has 14 residues. The CDR3 spells CASSLTGVNQPQHF. In DNA form, the CDR3 reads TGCGCCAGCAGCCTGACAGGGGTCAATCAGCCCCAGCATTTT.

The chain employs TRBV6-5 and TRBJ1-6; D is unclear. In germline, CDR1 is MNHEY, CDR2 SVGAGI. The CDR3 runs to 15 residues. Trimming shortened V by 6 bases and J by 8 bases, and 17 bases separated the two germline ends. The CDR3 DNA sequence: TGTGCCAGCAGCCCCGGACCAACCGGGGATTCACCCCTCCACTTT. Its translation: CASSPGPTGDSPLHF.

The chain uses TRBV7-2 and TRBJ2-7; the D is unclear. Germline values: CDR1 SGHTA, CDR2 FQGNSA. This CDR3 comprises 15 residues. With 5 bases removed from V and 3 bases from J, the gap between germline ends came to 17 bases. The CDR3 is CASSPQLFAVYEQYF. The CDR3 bases are TGTGCCAGCAGCCCCCAACTTTTTGCGGTCTACGAGCAGTACTTC. Full variable domain (rest looked up from reference TRBV7-2 and TRBJ2-7): GAGVSQSPSNKVTEKGKDVELRCDPISGHTALYWYRQSLGQGLEFLIYFQGNSAPDKSGLPSDRFSAERTGGSVSTLTIQRTQQEDSAVYLCASSPQLFAVYEQYFGPGTRLTVT.

V is TRBV11-2 and J is TRBJ2-3; 12 bases map to TRBD2. Germline V gene data show CDR1 as SGHAT and CDR2 as FQNNGV. The V gene end was trimmed by 3 bases and the J gene end by 2 bases; junction bases not matched to a gene: 9. This CDR3 has 18 amino acids. CDR3 protein: CASSFLTSGGLITDTQYF. CDR3 sequence (DNA): TGTGCCAGCAGCTTTTTGACTAGCGGGGGATTAATCACAGATACGCAGTATTTT.

The genes are TRBV19 and TRBJ1-1, with 9 bases aligning to TRBD1. V lost 6 bases to trimming and J lost 5 bases; unmatched junction nucleotides: 7. Germline CDR1 reads LNHDA; CDR2 reads SQIVND (reference sequence). This CDR3 has 14 amino acids. This CDR3 reads CASSSGTGLTEAFF. The CDR3 region has the DNA TGTGCCAGTAGCTCCGGGACAGGGTTGACTGAAGCTTTCTTT. The entire variable domain, with the rest obtained from reference TRBV19 and TRBJ1-1, is as follows: DGGITQSPKYLFRKEGQNVTLSCEQNLNHDAMYWYRQDPGQGLRLIYYSQIVNDFQKGDIAEGYSVSREKKESFPLTVTSAQKNPTAFYLCASSSGTGLTEAFFGQGTRLTVV.

Only a few counts were recorded for this clone. CDR3 DNA: TGCGCCAGCAGGACTGCCGGGACTAGCACAGATACGCAGTATTTT. Translation: CASRTAGTSTDTQYF. The chain has TRBV5-1 and TRBJ2-3; the D gene is possibly TRBD2 (6 bases). The CDR3 length is 15 residues. Trimming shortened V by 5 bases and J by 0 bases, and 13 bases separated the two germline ends. CDR1 and CDR2 (germline): SGHRS, YFSETQ.

This chain joins TRBV5-1 and TRBJ2-1, with 8 positions matching TRBD2. Trimming took 2 bases from V and 4 from J; bases not matched to a gene: 5. This CDR3 comprises 15 residues. Looked up from germline, CDR1 is SGHRS and CDR2 is YFSETQ. The DNA of the CDR3 is TGCGCCAGCAGCTTCGGCGGGGGGCGTTACAATGAGCAGTTCTTC. Translated: CASSFGGGRYNEQFF.

This chain links TRBV13 with TRBJ2-3; 10 bases match TRBD2. The CDR3 loop spans 17 amino acids. In germline, CDR1 is PRHDT, CDR2 FYEKMQ (reference sequence). Trimming removed 1 base from V and 0 bases from J; junction bases left unmatched: 4. CDR3 DNA: TGTGCCAGCAGCTTAGCCGGACTAGCGGCAAGCACAGATACGCAGTATTTT. This encodes CASSLAGLAASTDTQYF.

This clone is a singleton in its sample. This sequence joins TRBV7-9 and TRBJ2-7; TRBD2 aligns across 8 bases. The length of the CDR3 is 17 residues. V shed 5 bases, J shed 6 bases, and the junction held 18 bases outside the gene matches. CDR1 SEHNR and CDR2 FQNEAQ come from the germline V gene (reference sequence). In DNA form, the CDR3 reads TGTGCCAGCAGCAAACGCGGGGGGACTAGTCACCCCCTCGAGCAGTACTTC. This codes for CASSKRGGTSHPLEQYF.

A few counts support this clone. This sequence joins TRBV19 and TRBJ2-2; possibly TRBD2 for D (5 bases). This CDR3 is built from 15 residues. CDR1 is LNHDA and CDR2 is SQIVND in the germline V gene (reference sequence). The ends were cut back, 7 bases at V and 5 bases at J, with 17 bases in the middle. In DNA, the CDR3 is TGTGCCAGTACCCGTTTCATCAGCGGAACCGGGGAGCTGTTTTTT. Amino acid sequence: CASTRFISGTGELFF.

Only one count was recorded for this clone. J is TRBJ2-5 and V is TRBV6-6; a weak D match, TRBD1 (8 bases). This CDR3 is 13 amino acids long. Germline values: CDR1 MNHNY, CDR2 SVGAGI (reference sequence). V was pared by 6 bases and J by 5 bases, with 13 bases between. The CDR3: CASRTGEGETQYF. DNA for the CDR3: TGTGCCAGCAGGACAGGGGAGGGCGAGACCCAGTACTTC.

This chain uses TRBV5-6 with TRBJ1-2; D is unclear. The CDR3 is 13 residues long. Germline V gene lookup returns CDR1 SGHDT and CDR2 YYEEEE. Between the trimmed V and J ends, which lost 4 bases and 7 bases, there was a span of 14 bases. CDR3 amino acids: CASSDYGSSGYTF. The CDR3 coding sequence is TGTGCCAGCAGCGACTATGGGAGTTCTGGCTACACCTTC.